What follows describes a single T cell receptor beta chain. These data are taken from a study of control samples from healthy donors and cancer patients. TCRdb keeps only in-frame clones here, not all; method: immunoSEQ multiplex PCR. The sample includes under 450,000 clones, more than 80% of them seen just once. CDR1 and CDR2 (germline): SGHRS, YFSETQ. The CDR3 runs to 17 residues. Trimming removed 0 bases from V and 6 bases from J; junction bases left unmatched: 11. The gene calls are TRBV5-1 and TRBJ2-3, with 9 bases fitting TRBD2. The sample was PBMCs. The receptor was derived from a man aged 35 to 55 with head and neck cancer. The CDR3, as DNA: TGCGCCAGCAGCTTGGGTACTAGCGGGTCATACGCGGATACGCAGTATTTT. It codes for CASSLGTSGSYADTQYF.